These 2 T cell receptor beta chains were all obtained from the same sample, sequenced in a study of T cells in Graves' hyperthyroidism and ophthalmopathy. Amplified TCR beta CDR3 regions came from RNA transcripts. The HTBI primer set was used in a first-round RT-PCR of the TCR CDR3. MiXCR, run by TCRdb on the multiplex PCR reads, gives a single entry per CDR3 protein. The table lists 550,000 to 850,000 distinct CDR3 sequences, about 19% of them singletons. The sample consisted of blood. These receptors were collected from a woman aged 45-60 years with Graves' hyperthyroidism that later progressed to Graves' ophthalmopathy.

Ten or more counts support this clonotype. The genes are TRBV12-3 or TRBV12-4 and TRBJ2-5, with 10 bases fitting TRBD1. V lost 7 bases, J lost 4 bases, and 3 bases stayed unmatched. This CDR3 region has 13 residues. The CDR3 loop is CASTRDRGETQYF. The CDR3 region has the DNA TGTGCCAGCACCCGGGACAGGGGAGAGACCCAGTACTTC.

The chain couples TRBV12-3 or TRBV12-4 to TRBJ1-6; 7 bases align to TRBD1. CDR3 length: 14 amino acids. V gave up 4 bases and J gave up 10 bases; unmatched junction bases: 7. The CDR3 reads CASSSGTAISPLHF. CDR3 nucleotides: TGTGCCAGCAGTTCCGGGACAGCGATCTCACCCCTCCACTTT.